Listed below are T cell receptor beta chains from one sample, sequenced in a study of T cell changes during pregnancy in multiple sclerosis. The assay was immunoSEQ multiplex PCR, and TCRdb's table has in-frame clones only and misses some. The sample holds about 47,000 clones; 85% to 95% are singletons and the top ten take around 1.9%. This specimen was peripheral blood, taken in the second trimester of pregnancy. The receptors were gathered from a female donor with multiple sclerosis, enrolled in a pregnancy study. Both conserved end residues are part of each CDR3. The D gene is left open where the match is weak. Clone size, where shown, is once, few, many, or a class for clones that have expanded.

J gene	CDR3 length	V gene	clone size	D gene	CDR3 protein	CDR3 DNA
TRBJ1-4	15	TRBV11-2	NA	NA	CASSLGASGGEKLFF	TGTGCCAGCAGCTTAGGAGCTTCGGGGGGGGAAAAACTGTTTTTT
TRBJ2-1	15	TRBV18	NA	NA	CASSSVSGSYNEQFF	TGTGCCAGCTCATCAGTCTCGGGATCCTACAATGAGCAGTTCTTC
TRBJ2-3	14	TRBV6-5	NA	NA	CASARGASTDTQYF	TGTGCTTCCGCTCGGGGGGCGAGCACAGATACGCAGTATTTT
TRBJ1-2	13	TRBV4-3	NA	TRBD1	CASSQTGGYGYTF	TGCGCCAGCAGCCAAACAGGGGGCTATGGCTACACCTTC
TRBJ2-7	15	TRBV28	NA	NA	CASTQMGTSSYEQYF	TGTGCCAGCACCCAAATGGGGACATCTTCCTACGAGCAGTACTTC
TRBJ1-1	14	TRBV11-1	NA	NA	CASSLGAANTEAFF	TGTGCCAGCAGCTTAGGTGCGGCGAACACTGAAGCTTTCTTT
TRBJ2-7	12	TRBV6-1	NA	NA	CASTVTAYEQYF	TGTGCCAGCACCGTTACAGCCTACGAGCAGTACTTC
TRBJ1-4	15	TRBV7-9	NA	TRBD1	CASIQGGTTNEKLFF	TGTGCCAGCATCCAGGGGGGTACAACTAATGAAAAACTGTTTTTT
TRBJ2-5	15	TRBV2	NA	TRBD2	CATNEGTIGGETQYF	TGTGCCACTAACGAAGGGACTATCGGTGGGGAGACCCAGTACTTC
TRBJ1-5	14	TRBV7-6	NA	NA	CASSLEDNNQPQHF	TGTGCCAGCAGCCTAGAGGACAATAATCAGCCCCAGCATTTT
TRBJ2-7	11	TRBV20-1	NA	NA	CSASRGLEQYF	TGCAGTGCTTCGCGGGGCCTCGAGCAGTACTTC
TRBJ2-1	16	TRBV7-3	NA	TRBD2	CASSPRAGGISNEQFF	TGTGCCAGCAGCCCTCGAGCGGGAGGGATTAGTAATGAGCAGTTCTTC
TRBJ1-1	14	TRBV5-1	NA	NA	CASSSTAMNTEAFF	TGCGCCAGCAGCTCCACAGCTATGAACACTGAAGCTTTCTTT
TRBJ2-1	13	TRBV5-6	NA	NA	CASSLAIPDEQFF	TGTGCCAGCAGCTTGGCCATCCCGGATGAGCAGTTCTTC
TRBJ2-5	16	TRBV6-6	NA	NA	CASSGYLTRLQETQYF	TGTGCCAGCAGTGGGTACCTGACTAGGTTACAAGAGACCCAGTACTTC
TRBJ1-1	15	TRBV21-1	NA	NA	CASSKPGHRNTEAFF	TGTGCCAGCAGCAAGCCGGGACACCGGAACACTGAAGCTTTCTTT
TRBJ2-5	14	TRBV5-1	NA	NA	CANSSSGAGETQYF	TGCGCCAACAGTTCTTCAGGGGCTGGGGAGACCCAGTACTTC
TRBJ2-7	13	TRBV6-1	NA	NA	CASSEARGVEQYF	TGTGCCAGCAGTGAAGCCAGGGGTGTGGAGCAGTACTTC
TRBJ2-7	14	TRBV6-5	NA	TRBD1	CASSYVQGVYEQYF	TGTGCCAGCAGTTACGTACAGGGGGTCTACGAGCAGTACTTC
TRBJ1-2	15	TRBV6-5	NA	NA	CASSYSNTPESGYTF	TGTGCCAGCAGTTACTCGAACACTCCGGAGAGCGGCTACACCTTC
TRBJ1-3	17	TRBV11-2	NA	NA	CASSLAATRVSGNTIYF	TGTGCCAGCAGCTTAGCGGCCACCAGGGTTTCTGGAAACACCATATATTTT
TRBJ1-4	15	TRBV16	NA	NA	CASSHTGATNEKLFF	TGTGCCAGCAGCCATACCGGGGCAACTAATGAAAAACTGTTTTTT
TRBJ2-2	17	TRBV25-1	once	TRBD1	CASSEFDRGRNTGELFF	TGTGCCAGCAGTGAATTTGACAGGGGACGGAACACCGGGGAGCTGTTTTTT
TRBJ1-2	12	TRBV28	NA	NA	CASSSGGYGYTF	TGTGCCAGCAGTTCGGGGGGCTATGGCTACACCTTC
TRBJ2-7	14	TRBV11-3	NA	NA	CASSHLHGTYEQYF	TGTGCCAGCAGCCACCTTCACGGGACCTACGAGCAGTACTTC
TRBJ1-5	15	TRBV19	NA	NA	CASSKQGKGNQPQHF	TGTGCCAGTAGTAAACAGGGAAAAGGCAATCAGCCCCAGCATTTT
TRBJ1-1	14	TRBV6-5	NA	NA	CASSYIRGNTEAFF	TGTGCCAGCAGTTACATTAGAGGGAACACTGAAGCTTTCTTT
TRBJ1-2	14	TRBV5-1	NA	TRBD1	CASSTSDREYGYTF	TGCGCCAGCAGCACATCTGACAGGGAATATGGCTACACCTTC
TRBJ2-5	16	TRBV18	NA	NA	CASSPLDTGLQETQYF	TGTGCCAGCTCACCCTTGGACACGGGCTTACAAGAGACCCAGTACTTC
TRBJ2-2	18	TRBV4-3	NA	NA	CASSQYTLATQNTGELFF	TGCGCCAGCAGCCAGTATACCCTAGCGACCCAGAACACCGGGGAGCTGTTTTTT
TRBJ2-5	15	TRBV5-1	NA	NA	CASSPATTGRETQYF	TGCGCCAGCAGCCCCGCGACGACAGGCCGGGAGACCCAGTACTTC
TRBJ1-3	13	TRBV30	NA	NA	CAGGVALRNTIYF	TGTGCCGGCGGGGTTGCATTGCGAAACACCATATATTTT
TRBJ2-1	15	TRBV2	once	TRBD2	CASKSLTSGDNEQFF	TGTGCCAGCAAATCGTTGACTAGCGGGGACAATGAGCAGTTCTTC
TRBJ2-5	15	TRBV7-2	NA	TRBD1	CASREGQGATKTQYF	TGTGCCAGCAGAGAAGGACAGGGGGCCACGAAGACCCAGTACTTC
TRBJ2-1	12	TRBV7-9	NA	TRBD2	CASSLELAGSFF	TGTGCCAGCAGCTTAGAGTTAGCGGGTTCGTTCTTC
TRBJ2-5	13	TRBV29-1	NA	TRBD2	CSVGLAGPGTQYF	TGCAGCGTTGGCCTAGCGGGTCCCGGGACCCAGTACTTC
TRBJ2-7	14	TRBV7-2	NA	TRBD1	CASSWGTGSYEQYF	TGTGCCAGCAGCTGGGGGACAGGCTCCTACGAGCAGTACTTC
TRBJ1-1	15	TRBV7-2	NA	NA	CASSPWRGGATEAFF	TGTGCCAGCAGCCCGTGGCGGGGCGGAGCCACTGAAGCTTTCTTT
TRBJ1-6	16	TRBV27	NA	NA	CASSLRGSSYNSPLHF	TGTGCCAGCAGTTTGAGGGGGAGCTCCTATAATTCACCCCTCCACTTT
TRBJ2-2	14	TRBV28	once	NA	CASKALFDSGELFF	TGTGCCAGCAAGGCACTCTTCGACAGCGGGGAGCTGTTTTTT
TRBJ1-1	13	TRBV28	NA	NA	CASSFTDNTEAFF	TGTGCCAGCAGTTTCACAGACAACACTGAAGCTTTCTTT
TRBJ1-3	16	TRBV18	NA	NA	CASSAHPGTYGNTIYF	TGTGCCAGCTCCGCACATCCCGGGACATATGGAAACACCATATATTTT
TRBJ2-1	14	TRBV25-1	NA	TRBD1	CASSGGQGFDEQFF	TGTGCCAGCAGTGGGGGACAGGGTTTCGATGAGCAGTTCTTC
TRBJ1-4	13	TRBV27	once	NA	CASRPWTDEKLFF	TGTGCCAGCCGACCCTGGACAGATGAAAAACTGTTTTTT
TRBJ1-2	14	TRBV6-5	NA	TRBD1	CASRNGGGRDGYTF	TGTGCCAGCAGAAATGGAGGGGGCCGGGATGGCTACACCTTC
TRBJ2-4	15	TRBV28	NA	TRBD1	CASRGDRGRVYIQYF	TGTGCCAGCAGGGGGGACAGGGGGCGGGTATACATTCAGTACTTC
TRBJ2-7	12	TRBV5-1	NA	NA	CASSLGDYEQYF	TGCGCCAGCAGCTTAGGGGATTACGAGCAGTACTTC
TRBJ1-5	19	TRBV19	NA	NA	CASSIERGQGLYSNQPQHF	TGTGCCAGTAGTATAGAACGAGGTCAGGGACTTTATAGCAATCAGCCCCAGCATTTT
TRBJ2-1	15	TRBV14	NA	TRBD2	CASSRTLAGGDEQFF	TGTGCCAGCAGCCGCACCCTAGCGGGAGGGGATGAGCAGTTCTTC
TRBJ2-3	17	TRBV28	NA	NA	CASSQGGAGGFGDTQYF	TGTGCCAGCAGTCAAGGGGGAGCAGGGGGGTTCGGGGATACGCAGTATTTT
TRBJ2-7	14	TRBV5-1	NA	NA	CASSLTGSSYEQYF	TGCGCCAGCAGCTTGACGGGAAGCTCCTACGAGCAGTACTTC
TRBJ1-2	15	TRBV6-5	NA	NA	CASSYSTGGVYGYTF	TGTGCCAGCAGTTACTCGACGGGGGGGGTCTATGGCTACACCTTC
TRBJ2-1	15	TRBV7-2	NA	NA	CASSLAGSTYNEQFF	TGTGCCAGCAGCTTAGCAGGGAGTACGTACAATGAGCAGTTCTTC
TRBJ2-7	14	TRBV27	NA	NA	CASSMGAVYYEQYF	TGTGCCAGCAGTATGGGGGCGGTCTATTACGAGCAGTACTTC
TRBJ1-2	13	TRBV27	NA	NA	CASKRTANYGYTF	TGTGCCAGCAAGCGGACAGCTAACTATGGCTACACCTTC
TRBJ2-1	15	TRBV2	NA	TRBD2	CASSAPGREGNEQFF	TGTGCCAGCAGTGCCCCCGGGCGGGAGGGCAACGAGCAGTTCTTC
TRBJ1-1	14	TRBV5-4	NA	NA	CASSLVGDNTEAFF	TGTGCCAGCAGCTTGGTAGGAGACAACACTGAAGCTTTCTTT
TRBJ2-5	15	TRBV9	NA	NA	CASSVGTTGQETQYF	TGTGCCAGCAGCGTCGGAACGACGGGGCAAGAGACCCAGTACTTC